A selection of T cell receptor beta chains follows, all from one sample in a study of tumor and adjacent non-tumor tissue in lung cancer. TCRdb analysed the multiplex PCR reads with MiXCR anew, one entry per CDR3 protein. Altogether over 60,000 distinct CDR3 sequences are present, around 75% being singletons, with the ten largest covering 13%. The specimen was lung tumor tissue. The source of these receptors is a woman between 45 and 60 years old with non-small cell lung cancer. CDR3s include the opening cysteine and the closing phenylalanine or tryptophan. Fields, in order: V gene, D gene, J gene, clone size, CDR3 DNA, CDR3 protein. D genes are given only for firm matches. The size field is filled for only some rows; it gives once, few, many or a size class.

v_call: TRBV20-1
d_call: NA
j_call: TRBJ2-3
clone_size: NA
cdr3_nt: TGCAGTGCTGGAGATACAGGACAAGTCACAGATACGCAGTATTTT
cdr3_aa: CSAGDTGQVTDTQYF

v_call: TRBV6-1
d_call: NA
j_call: TRBJ2-1
clone_size: NA
cdr3_nt: TGTGACAGCAGTGAAGTCTTGGTCTGCAATGAGCAGTTCTTC
cdr3_aa: CDSSEVLVCNEQFF

v_call: TRBV29-1
d_call: TRBD1
j_call: TRBJ1-1
clone_size: NA
cdr3_nt: TGCAGCGTTGAACGGACAGGGGACATAAGAACCATGAACACTGAAGCTTTCTTT
cdr3_aa: CSVERTGDIRTMNTEAFF

v_call: TRBV20-1
d_call: TRBD1
j_call: TRBJ1-1
clone_size: many
cdr3_nt: TGCAGTGCTTGGACAGGGCGGGAAACTGAAGCTTTCTTT
cdr3_aa: CSAWTGRETEAFF

v_call: TRBV20-1
d_call: TRBD1
j_call: TRBJ2-1
clone_size: NA
cdr3_nt: TGCAGTCCATCGGACAGGGGCAATGGGCAGCTCTTC
cdr3_aa: CSPSDRGNGQLF

v_call: TRBV6-1
d_call: NA
j_call: TRBJ1-4
clone_size: NA
cdr3_nt: TGCGCCAGCAGTTTGATTGGAACTAATGAAAAACTGTTTTTT
cdr3_aa: CASSLIGTNEKLFF

v_call: TRBV20-1
d_call: NA
j_call: TRBJ2-5
clone_size: NA
cdr3_nt: TGCAAAGCTAGTATCTCCCAAGAGACCCAGTACTTC
cdr3_aa: CKASISQETQYF

v_call: TRBV30
d_call: TRBD1
j_call: TRBJ2-7
clone_size: NA
cdr3_nt: TGTGCCGGGGGAAGCGGACAGGGCTACGTGCAGTACTTC
cdr3_aa: CAGGSGQGYVQYF

v_call: TRBV11-2
d_call: NA
j_call: TRBJ1-3
clone_size: NA
cdr3_nt: TGTGGCAGCAGCTTAACCCGGACGCAGACTGGAAACACCATATATTTT
cdr3_aa: CGSSLTRTQTGNTIYF

v_call: TRBV7-8
d_call: TRBD2
j_call: TRBJ2-7
clone_size: NA
cdr3_nt: TGTGCCAGCAGTTTAGGAAGTAGCGGGAGTGGTTCCGAGCAGTACTTC
cdr3_aa: CASSLGSSGSGSEQYF

v_call: TRBV7-8
d_call: TRBD2
j_call: TRBJ2-1
clone_size: NA
cdr3_nt: TGTGCCGGCAGCTTAGGTTGGGGCGGGGAGGGTGAGCAGTTCTTC
cdr3_aa: CAGSLGWGGEGEQFF

v_call: TRBV6-2/TRBV6-3
d_call: NA
j_call: TRBJ2-1
clone_size: NA
cdr3_nt: TGTGCCAGCAGAGGTCTATCTACTTTCCGGGACAATGAGCAGTTCTTC
cdr3_aa: CASRGLSTFRDNEQFF

v_call: TRBV18
d_call: NA
j_call: TRBJ1-1
clone_size: NA
cdr3_nt: TGTGCCAGCTCACCGGGCTGGCCAGCGCGGAACACTGAAGCTTTCTTT
cdr3_aa: CASSPGWPARNTEAFF

v_call: TRBV20-1
d_call: TRBD2
j_call: TRBJ2-7
clone_size: many
cdr3_nt: TGCAGTGCCCCTGACTCTAGCGGGAGTGGCTACGAGCAGTACTTC
cdr3_aa: CSAPDSSGSGYEQYF

v_call: TRBV20-1
d_call: TRBD1
j_call: TRBJ2-7
clone_size: NA
cdr3_nt: TGCTGTGTTAGAGATCGGGCAGGGGGCTGGTACGAGCAGTATTTC
cdr3_aa: CCVRDRAGGWYEQYF

v_call: TRBV20-1
d_call: NA
j_call: TRBJ2-1
clone_size: NA
cdr3_nt: TGCAGTGCTGGTGAGACAGCAATTGAGCAGTTCTTC
cdr3_aa: CSAGETAIEQFF

v_call: TRBV20-1
d_call: NA
j_call: TRBJ2-7
clone_size: NA
cdr3_nt: TGCAGTGCGGAACTAGGGGGAGGAACATACGAGCAGTACTTC
cdr3_aa: CSAELGGGTYEQYF

v_call: TRBV5-1
d_call: TRBD2
j_call: TRBJ2-1
clone_size: many
cdr3_nt: TGCGCCAGCAGCTTGGCGGGAGGTTACGATGAGCAGTTCTTC
cdr3_aa: CASSLAGGYDEQFF

v_call: TRBV20-1
d_call: NA
j_call: TRBJ2-7
clone_size: once
cdr3_nt: TGCAGTGTTAGTGGAGCGGAGTACTATGAGCAGTACTTC
cdr3_aa: CSVSGAEYYEQYF

v_call: TRBV28
d_call: NA
j_call: TRBJ2-7
clone_size: NA
cdr3_nt: TGTGCCAGCAGTTCGTCCGGACAGTTATCCTATGAGCACTACTTC
cdr3_aa: CASSSSGQLSYEHYF

v_call: TRBV6-6
d_call: NA
j_call: TRBJ2-7
clone_size: NA
cdr3_nt: TGTGCCTGCAGTTACAGCCAGGGGGGCTACGAGCGGTACTTC
cdr3_aa: CACSYSQGGYERYF

v_call: TRBV6-2/TRBV6-3
d_call: NA
j_call: TRBJ1-4
clone_size: NA
cdr3_nt: TGTGCCAGCAGCCATAGGACAACTGAAAAACTGTTTTTT
cdr3_aa: CASSHRTTEKLFF

v_call: TRBV29-1
d_call: NA
j_call: TRBJ1-3
clone_size: large
cdr3_nt: TGCAGCGTTGACTCGGGCAGCGGCTCTGGAAACACCATATATTTT
cdr3_aa: CSVDSGSGSGNTIYF

v_call: TRBV11-2
d_call: NA
j_call: TRBJ2-1
clone_size: NA
cdr3_nt: TGTGTCAGCACTCCAGAGGGCGTGGGAAGCTCCTACAATGAGCAGTTCTTC
cdr3_aa: CVSTPEGVGSSYNEQFF

v_call: TRBV6-7
d_call: TRBD2
j_call: TRBJ2-1
clone_size: NA
cdr3_nt: TGTGCCAGCAGTTTTAGGACTAGCGGAAGAGATGGGCAGTTCTTC
cdr3_aa: CASSFRTSGRDGQFF

v_call: TRBV6-1
d_call: TRBD2
j_call: TRBJ2-7
clone_size: once
cdr3_nt: TGTGCCAGCAGTTCCCCTAGCGGGAGTTCTGTTAGGTCCTACGAACAGTACTTC
cdr3_aa: CASSSPSGSSVRSYEQYF

v_call: TRBV20-1
d_call: TRBD2
j_call: TRBJ2-1
clone_size: NA
cdr3_nt: TGCAGTGCTATTTGGAACTCGGCTAGCGGGAGCGTGTCCCGCAATGAGCAGTCCTTC
cdr3_aa: CSAIWNSASGSVSRNEQSF

v_call: TRBV12-3/TRBV12-4
d_call: NA
j_call: TRBJ2-7
clone_size: once
cdr3_nt: TGTGCCAGCAACACTCATGTCTCCTACGAGCAGTGTTTC
cdr3_aa: CASNTHVSYEQCF

v_call: TRBV28
d_call: NA
j_call: TRBJ1-6
clone_size: NA
cdr3_nt: TGTGCCAACAGTTCACCCAGGGTCCGGGTTTCACCCCTCCACTTT
cdr3_aa: CANSSPRVRVSPLHF

v_call: TRBV4-1
d_call: NA
j_call: TRBJ2-7
clone_size: many
cdr3_nt: TGCGCCAGCAGCGAAGGGACGCTTACCTACGAGCAGTACTTC
cdr3_aa: CASSEGTLTYEQYF

v_call: TRBV20-1
d_call: NA
j_call: TRBJ2-5
clone_size: large
cdr3_nt: TGCAGTGCTAGATTCGGGCAAGAGACCCAGTACTTC
cdr3_aa: CSARFGQETQYF